Listed below are T cell receptor beta chains from one sample, sequenced in a study of T cell responses to AZD1222 COVID-19 vaccine. The repertoire was sequenced with immunoSEQ multiplex PCR; TCRdb's copy has only in-frame clones and lacks some. The sample shows fewer than 85,000 clones, about 90% of them seen only once. This specimen was peripheral blood, taken 28 days after the second AZD1222 dose. The source of these receptors is an adult who received the AZD1222 COVID-19 vaccine. The CDR3 runs from the conserved cysteine through the conserved F or W. Fields, in order: V gene, J gene, CDR3 length, clone size, D gene, CDR3 DNA, CDR3 protein. A D gene is named only where the DNA matches it firmly. Not all rows give a size; the values are once, few, many and, for expanded clones, a class.

V: TRBV12-3/TRBV12-4
J: TRBJ2-7
length: 12
size: NA
D: NA
DNA: TGTGCCAGCACTCAACAGCCTAACGAGCAGTACTTC
CDR3: CASTQQPNEQYF

V: TRBV6-2/TRBV6-3
J: TRBJ2-1
length: 15
size: NA
D: TRBD2
DNA: TGTGCCAGCAGTTACCGGACTAGCTCCTACAATGAGCAGTTCTTC
CDR3: CASSYRTSSYNEQFF

V: TRBV18
J: TRBJ2-4
length: 16
size: once
D: NA
DNA: TGTGCCAGCTCGACAAGGCAGAGGGGGGAGAAAGACATTCAGTACTTC
CDR3: CASSTRQRGEKDIQYF

V: TRBV5-4
J: TRBJ2-7
length: 17
size: NA
D: NA
DNA: TGTGCCAGCAGCTTGTCCGGGACAAAGTCTCGGGCATACGAGCAGTACTTC
CDR3: CASSLSGTKSRAYEQYF

V: TRBV11-1
J: TRBJ2-6
length: 16
size: NA
D: NA
DNA: TGTGCCAGCAGCTTAGGCCCTGAAGCTGGGGCCAACGTCCTGACTTTC
CDR3: CASSLGPEAGANVLTF

V: TRBV6-2/TRBV6-3
J: TRBJ2-1
length: 16
size: NA
D: TRBD1
DNA: TGTGCCAGCAGCTTTCGAACAGGGGTTGGGTACAATGAGCAGTTCTTC
CDR3: CASSFRTGVGYNEQFF

V: TRBV6-6
J: TRBJ2-5
length: 16
size: NA
D: NA
DNA: TGTGCCAGCAGTTACTCGGGGGCGGGGGTCCAAGAGACCCAGTACTTC
CDR3: CASSYSGAGVQETQYF

V: TRBV18
J: TRBJ2-7
length: 17
size: NA
D: TRBD1
DNA: TGTGCCAGCTCACAGACCCGGACAGGCGCCGCAACCTACGAGCAGTACTTC
CDR3: CASSQTRTGAATYEQYF

V: TRBV19
J: TRBJ2-7
length: 12
size: few
D: TRBD1
DNA: TGTGCCAGCGGGGACAGCCTCTACGAGCAGTACTTC
CDR3: CASGDSLYEQYF

V: TRBV2
J: TRBJ1-6
length: 15
size: NA
D: NA
DNA: TGTGCCAGCAGTCCCCCCTCCAGAGATAATTCACCCCTCCACTTT
CDR3: CASSPPSRDNSPLHF

V: TRBV7-3
J: TRBJ2-5
length: 13
size: once
D: NA
DNA: TGTGCCAGCAGCTTAAGTAGCGGAGAGACCCAGTACTTC
CDR3: CASSLSSGETQYF

V: TRBV15
J: TRBJ1-5
length: 16
size: NA
D: NA
DNA: TGTGCCACCAGAAGGGACGGAGTCTCGAGCAATCAGCCCCAGCATTTT
CDR3: CATRRDGVSSNQPQHF

V: TRBV4-1
J: TRBJ2-5
length: 16
size: NA
D: TRBD2
DNA: TGCGCCAGCAGCCAAAGGGCCGGGACTAGCAGAGAGACCCAGTACTTC
CDR3: CASSQRAGTSRETQYF

V: TRBV18
J: TRBJ2-1
length: 17
size: NA
D: NA
DNA: TGTGCCAGCTCACCAATGAGCGGACTACCGGTATTTAATGAGCAGTTCTTC
CDR3: CASSPMSGLPVFNEQFF

V: TRBV27
J: TRBJ2-7
length: 16
size: NA
D: NA
DNA: TGTGCCAGCAACTCAGGAGGGGACAGCCTCTCCTACGAGCAGTACTTC
CDR3: CASNSGGDSLSYEQYF

V: TRBV27
J: TRBJ1-6
length: 14
size: NA
D: NA
DNA: TGTGCCAGCAGGCGGGAGGGGTTGGATTCACCCCTCCACTTT
CDR3: CASRREGLDSPLHF

V: TRBV4-1
J: TRBJ1-1
length: 14
size: NA
D: TRBD1
DNA: TGCGCCAGCAGCCTAGACAGGGGTAACACTGAAGCTTTCTTT
CDR3: CASSLDRGNTEAFF